Following are 5 T cell receptor beta chains from one sample sequenced in a study of CD8 T cells in Susac syndrome (dated by TCRdb to about 2019). Libraries were constructed by the immunoSEQ multiplex PCR assay. RNA was extracted with the RNeasy kit and 0.5 to 1 ug was reverse transcribed using random hexamers. TCRdb passed the public sequencing reads through fastp at Q25 and MiXCR, retaining productive beta sequences. When rows share a CDR3 protein, they turn into one entry using the most common DNA and genes. The sample table shows 90,000 to 110,000 distinct CDR3 sequences, and 90% to 96% are seen once. Jointly, the top ten make up around 0.1% of the sample. Sequencing used CD4+ T cells from PBMCs. These receptors all stem from a human donor in good health.

The chain uses TRBV7-9 and TRBJ2-4; TRBD1 matches 9 bases. The V gene end was trimmed by 2 bases and the J gene end by 9 bases; junction bases not matched to a gene: 8. This CDR3 is built from 15 residues. Germline V gene sequence: CDR1 SEHNR, CDR2 FQNEAQ (reference sequence). CDR3 nucleotides: TGTGCCAGCAGCTTATCCGGGACAGGGTATGGCATTCAGTACTTC. Its translation is CASSLSGTGYGIQYF.

The rearrangement joins TRBV7-2 to TRBJ2-2; tentatively, D is TRBD1 (7 bases). Trimming pared 2 bases from V and 8 bases from J, leaving 18 bases between. Germline V gene data show CDR1 as SGHTA and CDR2 as FQGNSA. The CDR3 extends over 16 amino acids. The CDR3 region is CASSLSVEGAMGELFF. CDR3 DNA: TGTGCCAGCAGCTTATCGGTGGAGGGGGCGATGGGGGAGCTGTTTTTT.

The chain joins TRBV19 to TRBJ1-1; 7 positions agree with TRBD1. Germline CDR1 is LNHDA and CDR2 is SQIVND (reference sequence). The CDR3 consists of 14 residues. With 3 bases clipped from V and 6 bases from J, the junction kept 7 bases outside the gene matches. DNA for the CDR3: TGTGCCAGTAGTATTGCGTGGCAGGGGGCTGAAGCTTTCTTT. Its protein is CASSIAWQGAEAFF.

The chain links TRBV12-5 to TRBJ1-1; 7 positions agree with TRBD1. The CDR3 is 13 amino acids. V shed 6 bases, J shed 3 bases, and the junction held 4 bases outside the gene matches. Germline lookup yields CDR1 LGHNT and CDR2 FRNRAP. The CDR3, as DNA: TGTGCTAGTGGCGACGGACAGGACACTGAAGCTTTCTTT. Its translation: CASGDGQDTEAFF.

This clonotype showed up just once. The V gene is TRBV24-1, the J gene TRBJ2-1; 8 bases map to TRBD2. CDR1 and CDR2 from the germline V gene are KGHDR and SFDVKD. V shed 1 base and J 4 bases; nucleotides not matched to a gene: 5. CDR3 length: 16 amino acids. The CDR3 nucleotides read TGTGCCACCAGTGATTTAGCGGGGGCGACTTACAATGAGCAGTTCTTC. Amino acids: CATSDLAGATYNEQFF.